The 24 T cell receptor beta chains reported below all come from one sample, sequenced in a study of blood T cells in healthy people across ages. Sample-barcoded 5' priming and a J-beta primer mix drove a second PCR of about 7 to 12 cycles. One entry per CDR3 protein results from TCRdb running MiXCR on the 5' RACE reads. The sample gives 1.5 million to 2 million distinct CDR3 sequences, about 35% of which show up once; 11% is in the top ten. Sequenced: blood. All receptors derive from a woman aged 25 to 39 in good health.

The rearrangement links TRBV4-1 to TRBJ2-3; TRBD2 might be the D (7 bases). Trimming took off 1 base at V and 1 base at J, with 12 bases between the two ends. CDR1 is MGHRA, CDR2 YSYEKL, per germline. The CDR3 sequence is 16 residues long. This CDR3 reads CASSQVGGPGTDTQYF. CDR3 DNA: TGCGCCAGCAGCCAAGTCGGGGGGCCGGGCACAGATACGCAGTATTTT.

For this clonotype: It may be a read error: a sequence one base away is much more abundant. This chain uses TRBV29-1 with TRBJ2-5; D perhaps matches TRBD2 (6 bases). Germline V lookup: CDR1 SQVTM, CDR2 ANQGSEA. The CDR3 extends over 12 amino acids. In nucleotides, the CDR3 is TGCGGCGTTGCCGGGAGAGAAGAGACCCAGTACTTC. Its translation is CGVAGREETQYF.

This clonotype was picked up many times. The chain combines TRBV29-1 with TRBJ2-1; tentatively, D is TRBD1 (6 bases). V lost 1 base and J 7 bases, leaving 20 bases between the germline ends. The CDR3 is 16 amino acids. Germline V gene sequence: CDR1 SQVTM, CDR2 ANQGSEA. The CDR3 sequence: CSVEVIHRDTNNEQFF. The CDR3 coding sequence is TGCAGCGTTGAAGTGATACACCGGGACACTAATAATGAGCAGTTCTTC.

This clonotype was observed a few times. CDR3: CASSPVGGSDEQFF. DNA for the CDR3: TGTGCCAGCTCCCCGGTCGGAGGGAGCGATGAGCAGTTCTTC. V usage is TRBV18 and J usage is TRBJ2-1, with D tentatively TRBD2 (6 bases). The V end lost 6 bases, the J end lost 8 bases, and 17 bases lay between the germline ends. This CDR3 is built from 14 residues. Germline values: CDR1 KGHSH, CDR2 LQKENI.

Note on this clonotype: A junction end diverges from the germline sequence, so it may reflect a read error. This chain uses TRBV7-2 with TRBJ1-1; D is ambiguous. The CDR3 has 13 amino acids. The V gene's germline CDR1 is SGHTA and CDR2 FQGNSA. The CDR3 is CASSLVGRTETFF. CDR3 in DNA: TGTGCCAGCAGCTTAGTTGGGAGAACTGAAACTTTCTTT.

V usage is TRBV12-3 or TRBV12-4 and J usage is TRBJ2-3; D may correspond to TRBD1 or TRBD2 (7 bases each). CDR3 length equals 18 residues. Trimming took off 2 bases at V and 1 base at J, with 19 bases between the two ends. As DNA, the CDR3 is TGTGCCAGCAGTTTAACAGCAGGGGGGGGCCCCGGCACAGATACGCAGTATTTT. Protein product: CASSLTAGGGPGTDTQYF.

This rearrangement joins TRBV20-1 to TRBJ1-4; 7 bases agree with TRBD1. V lost 2 bases to trimming and J lost 8 bases; unmatched junction nucleotides: 5. Germline assignment: CDR1 DFQATT and CDR2 SNEGSKA (reference sequence). The CDR3 consists of 13 residues. The CDR3 sequence: CSARSQGDEKLFF. CDR3 nucleotide sequence: TGCAGTGCTAGATCCCAGGGGGACGAAAAACTGTTTTTT.

The chain combines TRBV7-6 with TRBJ1-4; D might be TRBD1 (5 bases). The V end lost 1 base, the J end lost 5 bases, and 14 bases lay between the germline ends. The CDR3 has 16 amino acids. Germline CDR1 and CDR2: SGHVS and FNYEAQ. The CDR3 loop reads CASSLGPGRGNEKLFF. The CDR3 bases are TGTGCCAGCAGCTTAGGACCGGGACGGGGAAATGAAAAACTGTTTTTT.

This clonotype was counted a single time. The V call is TRBV7-9, the J call TRBJ1-2; 8 bases are shared with TRBD1. Germline V CDR1 and CDR2: SEHNR, FQNEAQ (reference sequence). V lost 4 bases to trimming and J lost 6 bases; unmatched junction nucleotides: 7. The CDR3 covers 14 residues. The CDR3 spells CASSSTGGCDGYTF. CDR3 DNA: TGTGCCAGCAGCTCCACAGGGGGTTGCGATGGCTACACCTTC.

V gene TRBV6-1 combines with J gene TRBJ1-2; D remains ambiguous. CDR1 is MNHNS, CDR2 SASEGT, per germline. Trimming cost V 7 bases and J 1 base, with 7 bases left between them. The length of the CDR3 is 12 residues. CDR3 DNA: TGTGCCAGCACCGTCAGTAACTATGGCTACACCTTC. It translates to CASTVSNYGYTF.

The chain employs TRBV4-2 and TRBJ1-2, with 7 nucleotides matching TRBD1. V dropped 4 bases and J dropped 8; count of bases not matched to a gene: 16. CDR1 is LGHNA, CDR2 YNFKEQ, per germline. The CDR3 has 16 amino acids. Written as DNA, the CDR3 is TGTGCCAGCAGCCGAGATTCACTACAGGGGAAGGGAGGCTACACCTTC. Residues: CASSRDSLQGKGGYTF.

This chain connects TRBV9 to TRBJ1-2; 7 positions match TRBD1. The germline V gene encodes CDR1 SGDLS and CDR2 YYNGEE. The junction had 11 bases not matched to a gene; V was cut back by 2 bases and J by 4 bases. This CDR3 comprises 16 residues. The CDR3 loop is CASSVGETGLAYGYTF. CDR3 bases: TGTGCCAGCAGCGTGGGAGAGACAGGGCTGGCCTATGGCTACACCTTC.

Points on this clonotype: At one boundary the junction diverges from the germline segment, which might be a read error. The rearrangement links TRBV28 to TRBJ2-1; 12 bases align to TRBD2. Germline V gives CDR1 MDHEN, CDR2 SYDVKM. This CDR3 is 15 amino acids long. CDR3 protein: CASSSLAGGDNERFF. In nucleotides, the CDR3 is TGTGCCAGCAGTAGCCTAGCGGGGGGGGACAACGAGCGGTTCTTC.

This sequence joins TRBV2 and TRBJ2-1; the D gene is possibly TRBD2 (6 bases). In germline, CDR1 is SNHLY, CDR2 FYNNEI. The CDR3 length is 15 residues. Trimming stripped 11 bases from V and 5 bases from J, with 22 bases between. The CDR3 DNA is TGTGCCGGCCAAGCAGGACTGAGCGGGCACAATGAGCAGTTCTTC. As protein: CAGQAGLSGHNEQFF.

With regard to this clonotype: One end of the junction varies from germline; a read error may be responsible. V gene TRBV6-5 combines with J gene TRBJ2-7; no clear D. Per the germline V gene, CDR1 is MNHEY and CDR2 is SVGAGI. This CDR3 is built from 12 residues. This CDR3 is CASKRPSYEQYF. The CDR3 bases are TGCGCCAGCAAACGACCCTCCTACGAGCAGTACTTC.

This clonotype was found many times. The chain has TRBV12-3 or TRBV12-4 and TRBJ2-7; perhaps TRBD2 as D (6 bases). The CDR3 covers 16 residues. V dropped 0 bases and J dropped 1 base, with 13 bases sitting between them. The chain's CDR3 is CASSLAPGGSSYEQYF. The CDR3 DNA sequence: TGTGCCAGCAGTTTAGCGCCCGGGGGTTCTTCCTACGAGCAGTACTTC.

Turning to this clonotype: Compared with germline, one end of the junction differs, possibly owing to a read error. In nucleotides, the CDR3 is TGTGCCAGCAGCACCCGGACCAGCGGCCAAGAGGCCCAGTACTTC. Its translation: CASSTRTSGQEAQYF. The chain uses TRBV7-9 and TRBJ2-5; a possible D gene is TRBD2 (5 bases). The CDR3 has 15 residues. CDR1 SEHNR and CDR2 FQNEAQ come from the germline V gene (reference sequence).

This clonotype was picked up many times. The V and J genes are TRBV5-5 and TRBJ2-5; D is uncertain. Trimming left V 4 bases short and J 4 bases short, with 11 bases between. Germline V lookup: CDR1 SGHKS, CDR2 YYEKEE (reference sequence). CDR3 length: 13 amino acids. The CDR3 loop reads CASSLILGETQYF. The CDR3 bases are TGTGCCAGCAGCCTCATCTTAGGAGAGACCCAGTACTTC.

This rearrangement joins TRBV20-1 to TRBJ2-1; D is unresolved. V lost 1 base and J lost 7, with 11 bases in between. CDR3 length: 13 residues. Germline CDR1 is DFQATT and CDR2 is SNEGSKA (reference sequence). In DNA, the CDR3 is TGCAGTGCTAGAGTGGGGATCGGGAATGAGCAGTTCTTC. The encoded protein is CSARVGIGNEQFF.

The CDR3 reads CASNSLSGGSEQFF. The CDR3 DNA sequence: TGTGCCAGCAACTCTCTTAGCGGTGGCAGTGAGCAGTTCTTC. V and J are TRBV7-3 and TRBJ2-1; D is possibly TRBD2 (6 bases). Trimming took off 7 bases at V and 9 bases at J, with 19 bases between the two ends. This CDR3 is built from 14 residues. Germline V gene sequence: CDR1 SGHTA, CDR2 FQGTGA.

In nucleotides, the CDR3 is TGTGCCAGCACCAGTAGCACCTATAATTCACCCCTCCACTTT. Protein: CASTSSTYNSPLHF. This chain connects TRBV12-3 or TRBV12-4 to TRBJ1-6; no clear D gene. The CDR3 length is 14 residues. Trimming pared 7 bases from V and 2 bases from J, leaving 9 bases between.

This rearrangement joins TRBV5-1 to TRBJ2-1; a possible D gene is TRBD2 (6 bases). TRBJ2-7 matches the DNA end more closely, so the J call is doubtful. Germline V gene lookup returns CDR1 SGHRS and CDR2 YFSETQ. The CDR3 contains 13 residues. CDR3 residues: CASSGRPNNEQYF. CDR3 nucleotides: TGCGCCAGCAGCGGGAGGCCTAACAATGAGCAGTACTTC.

Notes on this clonotype: The missing conserved phenylalanine or tryptophan at the end of this CDR3 makes a read error likely. The V gene is TRBV5-1, the J gene TRBJ1-6; 8 bases match TRBD1. Per the germline V gene, CDR1 is SGHRS and CDR2 is YFSETQ. The CDR3 totals 14 residues. Trimming cost V 4 bases and J 10 bases; bases outside gene matches: 7. The CDR3 loop is CASSAGTGGSPLHL. CDR3 in DNA: TGCGCCAGCAGCGCCGGGACAGGAGGATCACCCCTCCACTTG.

This chain links TRBV28 with TRBJ2-3; D is unresolved. The CDR3 contains 15 residues. V was clipped by 2 bases and J by 2 bases, with 11 bases between them. CDR1 and CDR2 from the germline V gene are MDHEN and SYDVKM. CDR3 sequence: CASSLVRSLTDTQYF. In DNA form, the CDR3 reads TGTGCCAGCAGTTTAGTAAGAAGTCTCACAGATACGCAGTATTTT.